This T cell receptor (beta chain) was profiled in a study of radiotherapy plus CTLA-4 blockade in lung cancer. As to this clone: Its antigen is not identified.

Produced via immunoSEQ multiplex PCR; TCRdb's table is partial and in-frame only. The repertoire consists of just over 60,000 clones, with around 77% occurring once and the leading ten covering approximately 4.4%. Study findings and constraints: After treatment with radiotherapy plus ipilimumab, TCR clones that came from the tumor expanded in blood.

The CDR3 has 16 residues. With 4 bases clipped from V and 2 bases from J, the junction kept 6 bases outside the gene matches. The V gene's germline CDR1 is SGHTA and CDR2 FQGNSA. Ipilimumab CTLA-4 blockade and focal radiation were given to patients with chemo-refractory metastatic non-small-cell lung cancer. The sequencing used peripheral blood, collected from a patient treated with radiotherapy plus ipilimumab. This sequence joins TRBV7-2 and TRBJ2-2, with 8 bases fitting TRBD1. The clonotype comes from a human donor with non-small cell lung cancer who had a complete response to radiotherapy plus ipilimumab. The CDR3 region is CASSSDRVPNTGELFF. DNA of the CDR3: TGTGCCAGCAGCTCGGACAGGGTGCCCAACACCGGGGAGCTGTTTTTT.